A selection of T cell receptor beta chains follows, all from one sample in a study of beta chain features in type 1 diabetes. TCRdb keeps only in-frame clones here, not all; method: immunoSEQ multiplex PCR. There are about 140,000 clones in the sample; less than 8.5% occur only once, and around 1.5% lies in the top ten. The material sequenced was central memory CD4+ T cells from blood. The origin of the receptors is a woman aged 25-40 years in good health. CDR3s include the opening cysteine and the closing phenylalanine or tryptophan. The order of the fields is J gene, clone size, D gene, V gene, CDR3 protein, CDR3 DNA. D genes are given only for firm matches. A row's size may be missing; if present it is once, few, many or a size class.

j_call: TRBJ2-2
clone_size: NA
d_call: NA
v_call: TRBV9
cdr3_aa: CASSVAGLPGELFF
cdr3_nt: TGTGCCAGCAGCGTAGCGGGTCTTCCCGGGGAGCTGTTTTTT

j_call: TRBJ2-7
clone_size: NA
d_call: TRBD1
v_call: TRBV18
cdr3_aa: CASSSGGAGREQYF
cdr3_nt: TGTGCCAGCTCTTCAGGGGGCGCAGGAAGGGAGCAGTACTTC

j_call: TRBJ1-1
clone_size: NA
d_call: NA
v_call: TRBV6-4
cdr3_aa: CASSDGSKNTEAFF
cdr3_nt: TGTGCCAGCAGTGACGGGAGTAAAAACACTGAAGCTTTCTTT

j_call: TRBJ1-4
clone_size: NA
d_call: NA
v_call: TRBV28
cdr3_aa: CASGTATNEKLFF
cdr3_nt: TGTGCCAGCGGGACTGCAACTAATGAAAAACTGTTTTTT

j_call: TRBJ2-3
clone_size: NA
d_call: NA
v_call: TRBV4-1
cdr3_aa: CASSPYSRGTTDTQYF
cdr3_nt: TGCGCCAGCAGCCCCTACTCGCGGGGTACCACAGATACGCAGTATTTT

j_call: TRBJ2-5
clone_size: few
d_call: TRBD1
v_call: TRBV5-1
cdr3_aa: CASSSGDRPYQETQYF
cdr3_nt: TGCGCCAGCAGCTCGGGGGACAGGCCGTACCAAGAGACCCAGTACTTC

j_call: TRBJ2-1
clone_size: many
d_call: NA
v_call: TRBV14
cdr3_aa: CASSFNRGNEQFF
cdr3_nt: TGTGCCAGCAGCTTTAATCGGGGCAATGAGCAGTTCTTC

j_call: TRBJ2-3
clone_size: NA
d_call: TRBD2
v_call: TRBV30
cdr3_aa: CAWSRGGATLSTDTQYF
cdr3_nt: TGTGCCTGGAGCCGCGGGGGGGCCACCCTTAGCACAGATACGCAGTATTTT

j_call: TRBJ2-1
clone_size: few
d_call: TRBD2
v_call: TRBV7-8
cdr3_aa: CASSLTSDREQFF
cdr3_nt: TGTGCCAGCAGCTTAACTAGCGATCGTGAGCAGTTCTTC

j_call: TRBJ1-2
clone_size: NA
d_call: NA
v_call: TRBV6-5
cdr3_aa: CASRQPAGARGYTF
cdr3_nt: TGTGCCAGCAGGCAGCCCGCAGGGGCGCGCGGCTACACCTTC

j_call: TRBJ1-3
clone_size: NA
d_call: NA
v_call: TRBV7-2
cdr3_aa: CASSQGVSGNTIYF
cdr3_nt: TGTGCCAGCAGCCAAGGGGTTTCCGGAAACACCATATATTTT

j_call: TRBJ2-7
clone_size: few
d_call: TRBD2
v_call: TRBV28
cdr3_aa: CASSTPSGGSYEQYF
cdr3_nt: TGTGCCAGCAGTACCCCTAGCGGGGGCTCCTACGAGCAGTACTTC

j_call: TRBJ2-3
clone_size: few
d_call: NA
v_call: TRBV6-4
cdr3_aa: CASSDSGLSTDTQYF
cdr3_nt: TGTGCCAGCAGTGACAGCGGGCTTAGCACAGATACGCAGTATTTT

j_call: TRBJ1-4
clone_size: few
d_call: TRBD1
v_call: TRBV18
cdr3_aa: CASLNETGRNEKLFF
cdr3_nt: TGTGCCAGCTTGAACGAGACAGGGCGAAATGAAAAACTGTTTTTT

j_call: TRBJ2-7
clone_size: NA
d_call: TRBD1
v_call: TRBV23-1
cdr3_aa: CASSQRRQGAYEQYF
cdr3_nt: TGCGCCAGCAGCCAACGCCGACAGGGTGCCTACGAGCAGTACTTC

j_call: TRBJ2-2
clone_size: NA
d_call: TRBD2
v_call: TRBV5-1
cdr3_aa: CASSLGLAGVPGELFF
cdr3_nt: TGCGCCAGCAGCTTAGGACTAGCGGGAGTCCCCGGGGAGCTGTTTTTT

j_call: TRBJ2-1
clone_size: NA
d_call: NA
v_call: TRBV7-6
cdr3_aa: CASSLGGPSDEQFF
cdr3_nt: TGTGCCAGCAGCTTAGGAGGGCCCAGCGATGAGCAGTTCTTC

j_call: TRBJ2-1
clone_size: few
d_call: TRBD2
v_call: TRBV7-9
cdr3_aa: CASSPVPGLAGGLYNEQFF
cdr3_nt: TGTGCCAGCAGCCCGGTCCCGGGACTAGCGGGAGGGCTCTACAATGAGCAGTTCTTC

j_call: TRBJ2-3
clone_size: NA
d_call: TRBD2
v_call: TRBV7-7
cdr3_aa: CASSPSGGSTDTQYF
cdr3_nt: TGTGCTAGCAGCCCTAGCGGAGGGAGCACAGATACGCAGTATTTT

j_call: TRBJ2-6
clone_size: NA
d_call: NA
v_call: TRBV30
cdr3_aa: CAWMSARYNSRANVLTF
cdr3_nt: TGTGCCTGGATGTCCGCGCGTTATAACAGTCGGGCCAACGTCCTGACTTTC

j_call: TRBJ2-7
clone_size: NA
d_call: TRBD2
v_call: TRBV4-1
cdr3_aa: CASRGTSGSNQQYF
cdr3_nt: TGCGCCAGCCGTGGGACTAGCGGGAGTAATCAGCAGTACTTC

j_call: TRBJ2-5
clone_size: few
d_call: NA
v_call: TRBV4-2
cdr3_aa: CASHHFRWGERETQYF
cdr3_nt: TGTGCCAGCCACCATTTCCGTTGGGGGGAGAGAGAGACCCAGTACTTC

j_call: TRBJ2-7
clone_size: few
d_call: TRBD1
v_call: TRBV6-1
cdr3_aa: CASKSGTGLTYEQYF
cdr3_nt: TGTGCCAGCAAGTCCGGGACAGGGTTAACCTACGAGCAGTACTTC

j_call: TRBJ1-1
clone_size: few
d_call: NA
v_call: TRBV7-8
cdr3_aa: CASSHTGSEAFF
cdr3_nt: TGTGCCAGCAGCCATACAGGGTCTGAAGCTTTCTTT

j_call: TRBJ2-1
clone_size: NA
d_call: TRBD1
v_call: TRBV6-6
cdr3_aa: CASIGTGSYNEQFF
cdr3_nt: TGTGCCAGCATCGGGACAGGTTCTTACAATGAGCAGTTCTTC

j_call: TRBJ2-1
clone_size: NA
d_call: TRBD2
v_call: TRBV28
cdr3_aa: CASSLIAGVGNHNEQFF
cdr3_nt: TGTGCCAGCAGTTTAATAGCGGGAGTGGGTAATCACAATGAGCAGTTCTTC

j_call: TRBJ2-7
clone_size: few
d_call: NA
v_call: TRBV30
cdr3_aa: CAWSEGQYEQYF
cdr3_nt: TGTGCCTGGAGTGAAGGACAGTACGAGCAGTACTTC

j_call: TRBJ1-5
clone_size: few
d_call: TRBD1
v_call: TRBV2
cdr3_aa: CASRQQGIEQPQHF
cdr3_nt: TGTGCCAGCAGGCAACAGGGGATTGAGCAGCCCCAGCATTTT

j_call: TRBJ2-1
clone_size: many
d_call: NA
v_call: TRBV7-8
cdr3_aa: CASSTSFYNEQFF
cdr3_nt: TGTGCCAGCAGCACCAGTTTCTACAATGAGCAGTTCTTC

j_call: TRBJ1-2
clone_size: few
d_call: TRBD1
v_call: TRBV29-1
cdr3_aa: CSVAKDRVGYTF
cdr3_nt: TGCAGCGTTGCCAAAGACAGGGTCGGCTACACCTTC

j_call: TRBJ2-5
clone_size: many
d_call: NA
v_call: TRBV5-1
cdr3_aa: CASSTTGTETQYF
cdr3_nt: TGCGCCAGCAGCACTACAGGGACGGAGACCCAGTACTTC

j_call: TRBJ1-3
clone_size: NA
d_call: TRBD1
v_call: TRBV7-9
cdr3_aa: CASSTGQPNSGNTIYF
cdr3_nt: TGTGCCAGCAGCACGGGACAGCCCAACTCTGGAAACACCATATATTTT

j_call: TRBJ2-1
clone_size: NA
d_call: TRBD2
v_call: TRBV9
cdr3_aa: CASSSTSGRAGEQFF
cdr3_nt: TGTGCCAGCAGCTCTACTAGCGGGAGGGCCGGGGAGCAGTTCTTC

j_call: TRBJ2-3
clone_size: many
d_call: TRBD1
v_call: TRBV7-9
cdr3_aa: CASSPYRGRETDTQYF
cdr3_nt: TGTGCCAGCAGCCCCTACAGGGGGCGCGAAACAGATACGCAGTATTTT

j_call: TRBJ1-2
clone_size: NA
d_call: NA
v_call: TRBV5-1
cdr3_aa: CASNRDNTNYGYTF
cdr3_nt: TGCGCCAGCAACCGGGACAACACTAACTATGGCTACACCTTC

j_call: TRBJ2-7
clone_size: few
d_call: TRBD2
v_call: TRBV28
cdr3_aa: CASRRGASGLYEQYF
cdr3_nt: TGTGCCAGCAGGCGCGGGGCTAGCGGGCTCTACGAGCAGTACTTC

j_call: TRBJ2-2
clone_size: NA
d_call: TRBD1
v_call: TRBV28
cdr3_aa: CASSLTGQVIGELFF
cdr3_nt: TGTGCCAGCAGTTTGACAGGGCAAGTAATCGGGGAGCTGTTTTTT

j_call: TRBJ1-1
clone_size: NA
d_call: NA
v_call: TRBV2
cdr3_aa: CASILDSMNTEAFF
cdr3_nt: NA

j_call: TRBJ2-2
clone_size: few
d_call: TRBD2
v_call: TRBV7-8
cdr3_aa: CASSSMTSGTNTGELFF
cdr3_nt: TGTGCCAGCAGCTCTATGACTAGCGGGACGAACACCGGGGAGCTGTTTTTT

j_call: TRBJ2-2
clone_size: NA
d_call: TRBD1
v_call: TRBV5-1
cdr3_aa: CASSPRGQRNTGELFF
cdr3_nt: TGCGCCAGCAGCCCCAGGGGACAGCGAAACACCGGGGAGCTGTTTTTT

j_call: TRBJ2-1
clone_size: NA
d_call: TRBD2
v_call: TRBV30
cdr3_aa: CAWSKGGGSYNEQFF
cdr3_nt: TGTGCCTGGAGTAAGGGCGGGGGCTCCTACAATGAGCAGTTCTTC

j_call: TRBJ1-5
clone_size: many
d_call: NA
v_call: TRBV28
cdr3_aa: CASRGASNQPQHF
cdr3_nt: TGTGCCAGCAGGGGGGCAAGCAATCAGCCCCAGCATTTT

j_call: TRBJ2-4
clone_size: NA
d_call: TRBD2
v_call: TRBV2
cdr3_aa: CASRSNPSGINIQYF
cdr3_nt: TGTGCCAGCAGATCCAACCCTAGCGGAATAAACATTCAGTACTTC

j_call: TRBJ1-2
clone_size: NA
d_call: TRBD1
v_call: TRBV6-6
cdr3_aa: CASSYSGQGHGYTF
cdr3_nt: TGTGCCAGCAGTTACAGTGGACAGGGGCATGGCTACACCTTC

j_call: TRBJ2-7
clone_size: few
d_call: TRBD2
v_call: TRBV5-1
cdr3_aa: CASSKERDRTYEQYF
cdr3_nt: TGCGCCAGCAGCAAGGAGCGGGACCGGACCTACGAGCAGTACTTC

j_call: TRBJ2-1
clone_size: few
d_call: TRBD1
v_call: TRBV5-1
cdr3_aa: CASSRAGTGGAYNEQFF
cdr3_nt: TGCGCCAGCAGCCGGGCCGGGACAGGGGGCGCTTACAATGAGCAGTTCTTC

j_call: TRBJ1-5
clone_size: once
d_call: NA
v_call: TRBV7-8
cdr3_aa: CASSLASFFEPQHF
cdr3_nt: TGTGCCAGCAGCTTAGCGTCCTTCTTTGAGCCCCAGCATTTT

j_call: TRBJ1-1
clone_size: few
d_call: TRBD1
v_call: TRBV11-2
cdr3_aa: CASSLDRIPGQGNTEAFF
cdr3_nt: TGTGCCAGCAGCTTAGATCGGATTCCGGGACAGGGGAACACTGAAGCTTTCTTT

j_call: TRBJ2-1
clone_size: few
d_call: NA
v_call: TRBV11-1
cdr3_aa: CASSLRAGGGYNEQFF
cdr3_nt: TGTGCCAGCAGCTTAAGGGCCGGAGGAGGCTACAATGAGCAGTTCTTC

j_call: TRBJ2-7
clone_size: NA
d_call: TRBD2
v_call: TRBV27
cdr3_aa: CASRLAGVTSYEQYF
cdr3_nt: TGTGCCAGCAGACTAGCGGGCGTGACATCCTACGAGCAGTACTTC

j_call: TRBJ2-1
clone_size: few
d_call: TRBD2
v_call: TRBV2
cdr3_aa: CASSGGLAGGEQFF
cdr3_nt: TGTGCCAGCAGTGGGGGACTAGCGGGAGGTGAGCAGTTCTTC

j_call: TRBJ2-3
clone_size: NA
d_call: TRBD1
v_call: TRBV30
cdr3_aa: CAWGTGSTDTQYF
cdr3_nt: TGTGCCTGGGGGACAGGGAGCACAGATACGCAGTATTTT

j_call: TRBJ2-7
clone_size: NA
d_call: NA
v_call: TRBV7-8
cdr3_aa: CASTPLGGRANYEQYF
cdr3_nt: TGTGCCAGCACTCCCTTGGGCGGGCGAGCGAACTACGAGCAGTACTTC

j_call: TRBJ2-7
clone_size: NA
d_call: TRBD2
v_call: TRBV4-2
cdr3_aa: CASSHKPSGSYYEQYF
cdr3_nt: TGTGCCAGCAGCCATAAACCGAGCGGGAGCTACTACGAGCAGTACTTC

j_call: TRBJ2-6
clone_size: few
d_call: TRBD2
v_call: TRBV6-1
cdr3_aa: CASRGLAVLTF
cdr3_nt: TGTGCCAGCAGGGGACTAGCAGTCCTGACTTTC

j_call: TRBJ2-5
clone_size: few
d_call: TRBD2
v_call: TRBV18
cdr3_aa: CASSLEASGSYQETQYF
cdr3_nt: TGTGCCAGCTCACTGGAGGCTAGCGGTTCGTACCAAGAGACCCAGTACTTC

j_call: TRBJ2-3
clone_size: many
d_call: TRBD1
v_call: TRBV28
cdr3_aa: CASRRDRVTDTQYF
cdr3_nt: TGTGCCAGCAGAAGGGACAGGGTCACAGATACGCAGTATTTT